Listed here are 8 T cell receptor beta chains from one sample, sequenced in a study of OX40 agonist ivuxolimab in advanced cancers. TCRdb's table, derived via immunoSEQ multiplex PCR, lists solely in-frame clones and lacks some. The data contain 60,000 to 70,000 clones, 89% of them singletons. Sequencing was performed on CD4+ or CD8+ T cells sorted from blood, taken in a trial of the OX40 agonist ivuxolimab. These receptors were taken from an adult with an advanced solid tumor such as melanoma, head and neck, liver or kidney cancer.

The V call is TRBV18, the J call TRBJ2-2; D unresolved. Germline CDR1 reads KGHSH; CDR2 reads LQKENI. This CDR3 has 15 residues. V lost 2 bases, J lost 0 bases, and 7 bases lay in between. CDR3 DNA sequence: TGTGCCAGCTCACCAATTCGGCCGAACACCGGGGAGCTGTTTTTT. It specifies CASSPIRPNTGELFF.

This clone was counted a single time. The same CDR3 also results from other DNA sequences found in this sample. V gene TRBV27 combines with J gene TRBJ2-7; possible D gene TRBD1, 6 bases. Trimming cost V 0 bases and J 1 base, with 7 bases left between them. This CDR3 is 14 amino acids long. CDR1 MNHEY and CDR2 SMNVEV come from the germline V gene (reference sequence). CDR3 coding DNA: TGTGCCAGCAGTTTATCCCAGGGGTCCTACGAGCAGTACTTC. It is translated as CASSLSQGSYEQYF.

The CDR3 sequence is CSVEGRLARSYGYTF. The CDR3 DNA reads TGCAGCGTTGAAGGGCGGCTTGCGAGGAGCTATGGCTACACCTTC. V usage is TRBV29-1 and J usage is TRBJ1-2; D is ambiguous. This CDR3 has 15 residues. Germline assignment: CDR1 SQVTM and CDR2 ANQGSEA. Deletions cut 1 base from V and 4 bases from J, with 16 bases between.

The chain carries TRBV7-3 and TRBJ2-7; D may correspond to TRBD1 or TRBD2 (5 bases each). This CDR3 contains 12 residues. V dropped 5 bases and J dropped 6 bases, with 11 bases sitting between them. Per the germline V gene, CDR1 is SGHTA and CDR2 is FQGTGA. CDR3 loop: CASSLGTGEQYF. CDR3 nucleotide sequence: TGTGCCAGCAGCCTGGGGACCGGCGAGCAGTACTTC.

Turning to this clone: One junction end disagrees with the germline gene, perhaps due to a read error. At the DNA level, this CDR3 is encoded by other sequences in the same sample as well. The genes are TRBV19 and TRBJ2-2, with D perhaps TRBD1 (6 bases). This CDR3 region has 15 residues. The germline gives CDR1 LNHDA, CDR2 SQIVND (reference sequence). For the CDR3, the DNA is TGTGCCAGTAGCATAGGGGGACGGGGCACCGGGGAGCTGTTTTTT. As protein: CASSIGGRGTGELFF.

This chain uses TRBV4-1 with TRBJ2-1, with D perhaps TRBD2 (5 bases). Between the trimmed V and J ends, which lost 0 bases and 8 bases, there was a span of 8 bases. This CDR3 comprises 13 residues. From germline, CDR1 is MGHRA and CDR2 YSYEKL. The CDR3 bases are TGCGCCAGCAGCCAAGAGACGGGGTATGAGCAGTTCTTC. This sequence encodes CASSQETGYEQFF.

CDR3 residues: CASSLTGGGLEAFF. DNA of the CDR3: TGTGCCAGCAGCCTGACAGGGGGCGGACTCGAAGCTTTCTTT. The rearrangement joins TRBV5-6 to TRBJ1-1, with 10 bases that match TRBD1. The V gene's germline CDR1 is SGHDT and CDR2 YYEEEE. The CDR3 is made up of 14 amino acids. V was pared by 4 bases and J by 8 bases, with 8 bases of the junction left unmatched.

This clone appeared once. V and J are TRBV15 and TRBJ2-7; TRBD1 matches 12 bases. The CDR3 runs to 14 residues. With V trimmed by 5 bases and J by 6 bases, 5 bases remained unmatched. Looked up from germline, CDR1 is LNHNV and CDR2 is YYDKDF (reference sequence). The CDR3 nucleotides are TGTGCCACCAGCGGGGACAGGGGGCAGATCGAGCAGTACTTC. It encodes CATSGDRGQIEQYF.